The T cell receptor beta chain under discussion was sequenced for a study of blood T cell repertoires in COVID-19. Across the study: The United States, Italy and Spain provided the acute and convalescent COVID-19 samples.

The assay was immunoSEQ multiplex PCR, and TCRdb's table has in-frame clones only and misses some. The table lists a few hundred thousand clones, 80% of them singletons. Categorization into cohorts depended on clinical history that participants reported. Germline assignment: CDR1 SGHNT and CDR2 YYREEE (reference sequence). CDR3 size: 14 residues. Trimming removed 4 bases at V and 0 bases at J, with 11 bases between. This clonotype originated in a woman aged 40 to 55 with acute COVID-19. This chain uses TRBV5-4 with TRBJ2-7; D unclear. The sequenced sample consisted of PBMCs or T cells enriched from blood (not recorded which). CDR3 sequence (DNA): TGTGCCAGCAGCCGGGTTACGAGCTCCTACGAGCAGTACTTC. It is translated as CASSRVTSSYEQYF.